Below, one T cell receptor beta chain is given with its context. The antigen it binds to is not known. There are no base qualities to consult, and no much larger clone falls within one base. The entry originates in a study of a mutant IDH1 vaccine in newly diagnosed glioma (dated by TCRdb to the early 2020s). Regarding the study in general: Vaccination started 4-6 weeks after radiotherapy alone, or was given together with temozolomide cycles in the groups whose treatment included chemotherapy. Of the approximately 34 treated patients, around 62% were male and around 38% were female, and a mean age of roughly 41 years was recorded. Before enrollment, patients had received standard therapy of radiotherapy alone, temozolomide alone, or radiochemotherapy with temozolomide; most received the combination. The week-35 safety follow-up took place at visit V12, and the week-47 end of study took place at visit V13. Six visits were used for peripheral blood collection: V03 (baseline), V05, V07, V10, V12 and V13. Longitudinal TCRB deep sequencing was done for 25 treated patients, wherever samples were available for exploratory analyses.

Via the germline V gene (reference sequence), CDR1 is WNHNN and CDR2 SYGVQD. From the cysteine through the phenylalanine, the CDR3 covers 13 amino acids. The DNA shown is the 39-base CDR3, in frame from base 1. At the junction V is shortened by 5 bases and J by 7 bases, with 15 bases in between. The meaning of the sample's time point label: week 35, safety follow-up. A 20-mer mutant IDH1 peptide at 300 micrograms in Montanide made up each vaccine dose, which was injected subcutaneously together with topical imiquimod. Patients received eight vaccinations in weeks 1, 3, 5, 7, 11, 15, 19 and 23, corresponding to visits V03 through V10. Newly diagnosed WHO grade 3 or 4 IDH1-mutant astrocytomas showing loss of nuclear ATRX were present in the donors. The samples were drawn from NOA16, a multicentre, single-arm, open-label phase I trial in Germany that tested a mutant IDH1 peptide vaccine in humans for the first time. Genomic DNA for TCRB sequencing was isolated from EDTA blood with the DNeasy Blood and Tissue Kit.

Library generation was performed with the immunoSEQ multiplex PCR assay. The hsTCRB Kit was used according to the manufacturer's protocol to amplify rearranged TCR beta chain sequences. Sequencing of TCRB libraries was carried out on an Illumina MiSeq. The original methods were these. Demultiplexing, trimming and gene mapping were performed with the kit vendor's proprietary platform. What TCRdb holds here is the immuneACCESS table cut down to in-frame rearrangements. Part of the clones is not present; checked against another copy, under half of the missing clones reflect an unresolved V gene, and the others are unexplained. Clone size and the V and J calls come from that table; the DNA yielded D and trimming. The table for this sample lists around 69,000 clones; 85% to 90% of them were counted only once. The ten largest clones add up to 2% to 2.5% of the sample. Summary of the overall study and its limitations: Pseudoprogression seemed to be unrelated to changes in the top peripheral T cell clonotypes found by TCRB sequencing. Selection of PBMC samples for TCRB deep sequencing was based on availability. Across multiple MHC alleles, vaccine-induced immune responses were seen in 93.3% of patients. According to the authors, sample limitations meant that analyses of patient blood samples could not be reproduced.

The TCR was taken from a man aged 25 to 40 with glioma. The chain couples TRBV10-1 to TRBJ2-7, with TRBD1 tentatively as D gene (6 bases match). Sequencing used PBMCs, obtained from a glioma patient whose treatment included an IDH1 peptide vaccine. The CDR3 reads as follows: CASSWDFQGEQYF. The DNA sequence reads TGCGCCAGCAGTTGGGATTTCCAGGGGGAGCAGTACTTC.